Shown below are 16 T cell receptor beta chains from a single sample sequenced in a study of shared clonotypes between healthy human individuals. Only in-frame clones appear in the TCRdb table, and some are missing; sequencing was by immunoSEQ multiplex PCR. The table shows around 1.1 million clones, with about 80% occurring only once. Sequenced input: memory CD4+ T cells from PBMCs. Noted subset: CD45RA-negative fraction. Receptor source: a man younger than 30 in good health. Some clones in this sample may be carry-over from other donors' samples.

The chain joins TRBV6-1 to TRBJ1-3; D not resolved. The CDR3 runs 15 residues. Germline loops: CDR1 MNHNS, CDR2 SASEGT. Trimming removed 8 bases at V and 4 bases at J, with 18 bases between. The CDR3 DNA reads TGTGCCAGCGGCCCCCCCGGAGTTCGAGGAAACACCATATATTTT. Amino acid sequence: CASGPPGVRGNTIYF.

The chain joins TRBV6-1 to TRBJ2-3, with D possibly TRBD1 on 6 matching bases. Trimming took 0 bases from V and 14 from J, leaving 9 bases between them. The germline CDR1 and CDR2 sequences are MNHNS and SASEGT. CDR3 length: 11 residues. In nucleotides, the CDR3 is TGTGCCAGCAGTGAAGCGAGGGGGAGGTATTTT. Translated: CASSEARGRYF.

In this sample, this clone turned up many times. The J gene is TRBJ2-1, the V gene TRBV7-3, with 9 bases lining up with TRBD2. The V segment lost 5 bases and the J segment 10 bases; nucleotides outside the gene matches: 12. This CDR3 comprises 15 residues. Germline lookup yields CDR1 SGHTA and CDR2 FQGTGA. CDR3 sequence (DNA): TGTGCCAGCAGCCCATGGGGTAGCGGGAGCGAGGAGCAGTTCTTC. It codes for CASSPWGSGSEEQFF.

This clone was picked up a small number of times. This sequence joins TRBV19 and TRBJ1-1; D call uncertain. V dropped 7 bases and J dropped 5 bases, with 17 bases sitting between them. Germline V gene lookup returns CDR1 LNHDA and CDR2 SQIVND (reference sequence). The CDR3 runs to 14 residues. Here the CDR3 reads CASTPMDVETEAFF. The CDR3 DNA reads TGTGCCAGTACCCCGATGGATGTGGAGACTGAAGCTTTCTTT. The full variable domain, in which reference TRBV19 and TRBJ1-1 provide the parts outside the CDR3, is DGGITQSPKYLFRKEGQNVTLSCEQNLNHDAMYWYRQDPGQGLRLIYYSQIVNDFQKGDIAEGYSVSREKKESFPLTVTSAQKNPTAFYLCASTPMDVETEAFFGQGTRLTVV.

V is TRBV7-2 and J is TRBJ2-7; 7 nucleotides match TRBD1. The length of the CDR3 is 14 residues. Germline CDR1 is SGHTA and CDR2 is FQGNSA. J was trimmed by 4 bases and V by 1 base; bases with no gene match: 4. The CDR3 loop is CASSLGGTAYEQYF. In DNA, the CDR3 is TGTGCCAGCAGCTTAGGGGGGACAGCTTACGAGCAGTACTTC.

The rearrangement links TRBV5-1 to TRBJ1-3; D is possibly TRBD1 (5 bases). Matching the DNA end better, TRBJ2-2 makes the J call doubtful. The CDR3 contains 14 residues. Germline V CDR1 and CDR2: SGHRS, YFSETQ. The CDR3 region is CASTITQGTGELFF. The CDR3 nucleotides are TGCGCCAGCACCATAACGCAGGGCACCGGGGAGCTGTTTTTT.

The rearrangement links TRBV28 to TRBJ1-5; possibly TRBD1 for D (6 bases). The CDR3 covers 17 residues. Between the trimmed V and J ends, which lost 3 bases and 0 bases, there was a span of 15 bases. Germline V gene lookup returns CDR1 MDHEN and CDR2 SYDVKM. CDR3 protein: CASSFSLTGFSNQPQHF. In nucleotides, the CDR3 is TGTGCCAGCAGTTTCTCCTTGACAGGTTTTAGCAATCAGCCCCAGCATTTT.

The genes are TRBV29-1 and TRBJ2-7; 9 bases agree with TRBD2. Trimming cost V 6 bases and J 6 bases; bases outside gene matches: 6. CDR1 and CDR2 from the germline V gene are SQVTM and ANQGSEA. The CDR3 is 12 residues long. CDR3 DNA sequence: TGCAGCGTAATAGCGGGAGCCGGCGAGCAGTACTTC. Its protein is CSVIAGAGEQYF.

The sample holds one count of this clone. The chain is built from TRBV6-1 and TRBJ2-1; unclear D gene. V lost 1 base to trimming and J lost 5 bases, with 3 bases between them. The CDR3 sequence is 12 residues long. Germline loops: CDR1 MNHNS, CDR2 SASEGT. The CDR3 region has the DNA TGTGCCAGCAGTGAAGTGAACAATGAGCAGTTCTTC. Its protein product is CASSEVNNEQFF.

This chain uses TRBV4-3 with TRBJ1-4; D remains ambiguous. V lost 0 bases to trimming and J lost 5 bases, with 10 bases between them. This CDR3 region has 15 residues. Germline lookup yields CDR1 LGHNA and CDR2 YSLEER. The DNA for the CDR3 is TGCGCCAGCAGCCAAGATACTGGCGGAAATGAAAAACTGTTTTTT. Its protein product is CASSQDTGGNEKLFF.

Concerning this clone: Other DNA variants within this sample encode the same CDR3. The chain is built from TRBV5-6 and TRBJ1-1; D is ambiguous. V lost 0 bases and J 3 bases, leaving 9 bases between the germline ends. This CDR3 has 14 residues. CDR1 is SGHDT, CDR2 YYEEEE, per germline. As DNA, the CDR3 is TGTGCCAGCAGCTTGGTTGGGCCTGACACTGAAGCTTTCTTT. Protein sequence: CASSLVGPDTEAFF. Together with reference TRBV5-6 and TRBJ1-1, the CDR3 gives the full variable domain: DAGVTQSPTHLIKTRGQQVTLRCSPKSGHDTVSWYQQALGQGPQFIFQYYEEEERQRGNFPDRFSGHQFPNYSSELNVNALLLGDSALYLCASSLVGPDTEAFFGQGTRLTVV.

This chain links TRBV5-1 with TRBJ1-1; D is undetermined. The CDR3 has 12 residues. The V gene's germline CDR1 is SGHRS and CDR2 YFSETQ. Trimming removed 0 bases from V and 9 bases from J, with 9 bases in between. CDR3 sequence (DNA): TGCGCCAGCAGCTTGGAGGGCCCACAAGCTTTCTTT. Its translation is CASSLEGPQAFF.

The CDR3 bases are TGCGCCAGCAGCTTCCTAGCGGGCCAGGCGGGCGAGCAGTACTTC. This translates into CASSFLAGQAGEQYF. The rearrangement links TRBV5-1 to TRBJ2-7, with 8 positions matching TRBD2. Losses at the gene ends were 2 bases for V and 6 bases for J; bases not matched to a gene: 10. The CDR3 is made up of 15 amino acids. Germline V lookup: CDR1 SGHRS, CDR2 YFSETQ.

V is TRBV18 and J is TRBJ2-5, with D possibly being TRBD2 (6 bases). The germline V and J ends were trimmed by 2 bases and 5 bases, with 15 bases remaining between them. The CDR3 covers 15 residues. CDR1 is KGHSH, CDR2 LQKENI, per germline. In DNA, the CDR3 is TGTGCCAGCTCACCAAAGATTAGCGGCGGGGAGACCCAGTACTTC. This translates into CASSPKISGGETQYF.

The chain joins TRBV5-1 to TRBJ1-1; 7 nucleotides align to TRBD1. The ends lost 4 bases at V and 4 bases at J; junction bases unmatched: 10. This CDR3 is built from 15 residues. Germline V gene lookup returns CDR1 SGHRS and CDR2 YFSETQ. As DNA, the CDR3 is TGCGCCAGCAGCCTTAGGACAGGAAGGGGCACTGAAGCTTTCTTT. It encodes CASSLRTGRGTEAFF.

The genes are TRBV6-1 and TRBJ2-3; TRBD1 agrees at 7 bases. The CDR3 covers 13 residues. CDR1 is MNHNS, CDR2 SASEGT, per germline. With V trimmed by 5 bases and J by 6 bases, 5 bases remained unmatched. CDR3 loop: CASSLVGQDTQYF. CDR3 nucleotides: TGTGCCAGCAGTTTAGTGGGACAGGATACGCAGTATTTT.